The present T cell receptor beta chain was sequenced within a study of blood T cell repertoires in COVID-19 (dated by TCRdb to the early 2020s). Some background on the complete study: Samples covering the acute and convalescent phases of COVID-19 were provided by collaborators in the United States, Italy and Spain. HLA class I and class II types, where available, came from metadata supplied by the sample provider rather than from assay-based typing. The sample metadata nearly always contained a de-identified subject ID, COVID-19 status, age in years and sex. The prospective study material was composed of cDNA or gDNA derived from T cells, B-cell-depleted T cells, or PBMCs. The dataset comprised deeply sampled blood TCRbeta repertoires from subjects exposed to, actively infected with, or recovered from COVID-19. A freely available public database, intended as a resource for researchers studying the immune response to SARS-CoV-2, is where the repertoires were released. The samples were drawn from two sources: the first 160 participants of the ongoing ImmuneRACE study, and 1,254 subjects contributed by 6 global collaborators. General conclusions and limits of the study: Clinical and demographic metadata were provided uncurated, with the amount varying by source and participant.

Collaborating institutions collected whole blood in K2EDTA tubes following their own protocols. Collaborator samples were shipped for TCRbeta analysis as frozen whole blood, isolated PBMCs, or DNA extracted from either sample type. TCRbeta CDR3 regions were amplified from genomic DNA by means of the immunoSEQ Assay, a bias-controlled multiplex PCR. The authors' analysis ran thus. The number of nucleated cells in each sample was estimated by amplification of reference gene primers within the assay. To quantify the absolute abundance of each unique TCRbeta CDR3 rearrangement, sequence reads were collapsed and filtered. Productive Simpson clonality was computed per sample as the square root of Simpson's diversity index over productive rearrangements. TCRdb re-hosts the immuneACCESS table, in-frame sequences only. Its copies lack some clones; in the studies checked, an unresolved V gene accounts for under half of them, and the cause for the rest is not known. The V and J calls and the clone size are those of that table, but D and trimming were determined from the DNA. The sample contains roughly 380,000 clones, about 85% of them found a single time. Under 4% of the sample goes to the ten largest clones.

The CDR3, from cysteine to phenylalanine, totals 14 residues. Only the CDR3 region is kept as DNA, spanning 42 bases read in frame from base 1. CDR1 and CDR2, per the germline V gene, are SNHLY and FYNNEI. Trimming takes 6 bases off V and 3 bases off J; junction bases not matched to a gene: 7. Comments on this clone: The antigen it recognizes is unknown. Base qualities are not at hand, and no much larger clone is one base apart.

The chain employs TRBV2 and TRBJ1-1, with 7 bases in between that match TRBD1. Sequenced material: peripheral blood. The receptor was isolated from a woman aged 18 to 35 with acute or convalescent COVID-19. The DNA sequence is TGTGCCAGCAGACCCGGGACAGCCGACACTGAAGCTTTCTTT. Protein translation: CASRPGTADTEAFF.